These T cell receptor beta chains were read from a single sample in a study of T cell responses to AZD1222 COVID-19 vaccine. The protocol was immunoSEQ multiplex PCR, while the TCRdb copy is restricted to in-frame clones and leaves out a portion. The sample carries 75,000 to 95,000 clones, more than 70% recorded once. Sequencing used peripheral blood, obtained 28 days after the second AZD1222 dose. Source of these receptors: an adult who received the AZD1222 COVID-19 vaccine. Each CDR3 is given with its conserved first and last residue. Each record gives: V gene, clone size, CDR3 length, D gene, J gene, CDR3 protein, CDR3 DNA. A D gene is named only where the DNA matches it firmly. Rows may omit the clone size; those that give it use once, few, many or a size class.

TRBV21-1	NA	15	NA	TRBJ1-1	CASSSVSVKKLEAFF	TGTGCCAGCAGCAGCGTTTCAGTTAAAAAACTAGAAGCTTTCTTT
TRBV11-1	NA	14	TRBD1	TRBJ1-2	CASSLGQGGYGYTF	TGTGCCAGCAGCCTCGGACAGGGTGGCTATGGCTACACCTTC
TRBV2	NA	14	TRBD1	TRBJ1-5	CASVETGGGQPQHF	TGTGCCAGCGTGGAGACAGGGGGCGGTCAGCCCCAGCATTTT
TRBV21-1	NA	13	NA	TRBJ2-5	CASSKGGEETQYF	TGTGCCAGCAGCAAAGGAGGAGAAGAGACCCAGTACTTC
TRBV5-4	NA	17	NA	TRBJ2-4	CASSLFQGTIAKNIQYF	TGTGCCAGCAGCTTGTTCCAGGGTACGATAGCCAAAAACATTCAGTACTTC
TRBV5-1	NA	15	NA	TRBJ1-2	CASSLESGEAYGYTF	TGCGCCAGCAGCTTGGAGTCAGGGGAGGCTTATGGCTACACCTTC
TRBV5-4	NA	14	TRBD1	TRBJ2-7	CASSLTGGGYEQYF	TGTGCCAGCAGCCTGACAGGGGGCGGTTACGAGCAGTACTTC
TRBV2	NA	16	NA	TRBJ2-3	CASPLKSGAITDTQYF	TGTGCCAGCCCTTTGAAGTCGGGCGCCATCACAGATACGCAGTATTTT
TRBV12-3/TRBV12-4	NA	13	NA	TRBJ1-1	CASIRMGETEAFF	TGTGCCAGCATTCGGATGGGGGAGACTGAAGCTTTCTTT
TRBV3-1/TRBV3-2	NA	14	TRBD1	TRBJ2-7	CASGRTGSIGEQYF	TGTGCCAGCGGTAGGACAGGGAGTATCGGCGAGCAGTACTTC
TRBV30	NA	14	TRBD2	TRBJ2-1	CAQNRGGSYNEQFF	TGTGCCCAAAACCGCGGGGGCTCCTACAATGAGCAGTTCTTC
TRBV11-2	NA	15	NA	TRBJ2-1	CASSARGESYNEQFF	TGTGCCAGCAGCGCTAGGGGTGAATCGTACAATGAGCAGTTCTTC
TRBV28	NA	13	TRBD1	TRBJ1-2	CAASQTGDYGYTF	TGTGCAGCATCCCAGACAGGGGACTATGGCTACACCTTC
TRBV5-4	NA	12	NA	TRBJ1-2	CASSLDGFGYTF	TGTGCCAGCAGCTTGGATGGGTTTGGCTACACCTTC
TRBV19	NA	12	NA	TRBJ2-7	CASSSSPLEQYF	TGTGCCAGTAGTTCCAGTCCCCTCGAGCAGTACTTC
TRBV4-1	NA	16	NA	TRBJ2-7	CASSQEPGLNSYEQYF	TGCGCCAGCAGCCAAGAGCCGGGCCTCAACTCCTACGAGCAGTACTTC
TRBV5-1	NA	17	NA	TRBJ2-2	CASSLELGLGYTGELFF	TGCGCCAGCAGCTTGGAATTGGGTCTAGGTTACACCGGGGAGCTGTTTTTT
TRBV6-2/TRBV6-3	once	15	TRBD1	TRBJ1-2	CASSYSRNRGYGYTF	TGTGCCAGCAGTTACTCGCGGAACAGGGGCTATGGCTACACCTTC
TRBV9	once	15	NA	TRBJ1-6	CASSLGYRDNSPLHF	TGTGCCAGCAGTTTAGGGTACAGGGATAATTCACCCCTCCACTTT
TRBV19	few	14	TRBD1	TRBJ1-5	CASRSGDRDQPQHF	TGTGCCAGTAGAAGTGGGGACAGGGATCAGCCCCAGCATTTT
TRBV19	NA	15	TRBD1	TRBJ1-1	CASSHRGRVNTEAFF	TGTGCCAGTAGCCACAGGGGGCGGGTGAACACTGAAGCTTTCTTT
TRBV6-6	NA	13	NA	TRBJ2-3	CASSYQRTDTQYF	TGTGCCAGCAGTTACCAGCGCACAGATACGCAGTATTTT
TRBV7-6	NA	15	TRBD1	TRBJ1-1	CASSAQGSPYTEAFF	TGTGCCAGCAGCGCACAGGGGAGTCCCTACACTGAAGCTTTCTTT
TRBV5-1	NA	17	NA	TRBJ2-2	CASSLASRQQDTGELFF	TGCGCCAGCAGCTTGGCGTCTCGGCAGCAAGACACCGGGGAGCTGTTTTTT
TRBV7-3	NA	17	TRBD1	TRBJ2-6	CASSAGTGHSGANVLTF	TGTGCCAGCAGCGCCGGGACAGGTCACTCTGGGGCCAACGTCCTGACTTTC
TRBV5-6	NA	15	TRBD2	TRBJ2-5	CASRGLAGGRETQYF	TGTGCCAGCAGAGGACTAGCGGGGGGGCGAGAGACCCAGTACTTC
TRBV5-1	once	14	NA	TRBJ2-3	CASSGGYSTDTQYF	TGCGCCAGCAGCGGAGGGTACAGCACAGATACGCAGTATTTT
TRBV6-6	NA	16	NA	TRBJ2-1	CASRTQTGFFYNEQFF	TGTGCCAGCAGAACACAGACAGGATTTTTTTACAATGAGCAGTTCTTC
TRBV19	NA	16	TRBD1	TRBJ1-5	CASSPGQGIISQPQHF	TGTGCCAGTAGTCCCGGACAGGGGATTATCAGTCAGCCCCAGCATTTT
TRBV6-6	NA	14	NA	TRBJ1-5	CASINSLLFQPQHF	TGTGCCAGCATCAATTCACTCTTGTTTCAGCCCCAGCATTTT